This T cell receptor beta chain was found in a study of T-cell memory formation after mild COVID-19. Study at large: TCR clusters were largely donor specific. Study-level findings and limits: CD4+ contracting clones were found mainly in CM and EM, and CD8+ ones in EMRA. Clones contracting across day 15 to 85 had a balanced CD4/CD8 profile; later expanding clones leaned CD4+.

There are 19 residues in the CDR3. CDR1 is KGHDR, CDR2 SFDVKD, per germline. The J segment lost 0 bases and the V segment lost 9 bases, leaving 19 bases of the junction unmatched. Constant-segment-primed 5'RACE gave TCR alpha and TCR beta cDNA libraries with sample barcodes and UMIs. TCRdb analysed the 5' RACE reads with MiXCR anew, one entry per CDR3 protein. The data contain 540,000 or so distinct CDR3 sequences, just over 20% of them singletons. In regard to this clonotype: The antigen is unknown.

This clonotype was obtained from an adult woman who had mild COVID-19 (a few samples of this study predate the infection). Cell type and time point are not known. Specimen: PBMCs or a T cell subset sorted from them (not recorded which). This sequence joins TRBV24-1 and TRBJ2-1; 7 nucleotides align to TRBD2. The CDR3 reads CATASGRGHTSVSYNEQFF. The CDR3 nucleotides read TGTGCCACCGCCTCAGGTAGGGGTCATACTAGCGTCTCCTACAATGAGCAGTTCTTC.